Each of the 15 T cell receptor beta chains below was sequenced from the same sample in a study of cytomegalovirus exposure and HLA in healthy donors. PCR involved 60 Vbeta and 13 Jbeta primers. Produced via immunoSEQ multiplex PCR; TCRdb's table is partial and in-frame only. The data show 130,000 to 150,000 clones, about 80% seen once. Sequencing was done on a sample of PBMCs. The receptors here all came from a man aged 25 to 40 in good health and CMV-seropositive.

This clone has just a few counts. The identical CDR3 is also encoded by other nucleotide sequences in the sample. The CDR3 here is CASSESGTSGGSTYEQYF. CDR3 DNA sequence: TGTGCCAGCAGTGAATCGGGGACTAGCGGGGGGTCGACTTACGAGCAGTACTTC. The rearrangement uses TRBV25-1 and TRBJ2-7, with 15 positions matching TRBD2. The junction had 8 bases not matched to a gene; V was cut back by 1 base and J by 4 bases. Germline V lookup: CDR1 MGHDK, CDR2 SYGVNS. This CDR3 region has 18 residues.

The chain has TRBV7-9 and TRBJ1-2; 7 bases fit TRBD1. Germline CDR1 and CDR2: SEHNR and FQNEAQ (reference sequence). The V segment lost 8 bases and the J segment 7 bases; nucleotides outside the gene matches: 13. This CDR3 region has 14 residues. CDR3: CASGDRQGTRGYTF. CDR3 bases: TGTGCCAGCGGGGACCGACAGGGAACGCGTGGCTACACCTTC.

The V call is TRBV5-4, the J call TRBJ2-3, with D perhaps matching TRBD2 (5 bases). The V end was cut by 1 base, the J end by 1 base, with 10 bases between. CDR3 length: 15 residues. The germline V gene encodes CDR1 SGHNT and CDR2 YYREEE (reference sequence). This chain's CDR3 is CASSLSPRGTDTQYF. The CDR3 coding sequence is TGTGCCAGCAGCTTGAGTCCGAGGGGCACAGATACGCAGTATTTT. The variable domain in full, with the rest retrieved from reference TRBV5-4 and TRBJ2-3, is ETGVTQSPTHLIKTRGQQVTLRCSSQSGHNTVSWYQQALGQGPQFIFQYYREEENGRGNFPPRFSGLQFPNYSSELNVNALELDDSALYLCASSLSPRGTDTQYFGPGTRLTVL.

This chain joins TRBV29-1 and TRBJ1-5, with no clear D. The length of the CDR3 is 10 residues. Germline V gene lookup returns CDR1 SQVTM and CDR2 ANQGSEA. Trimming removed 3 bases from V and 8 bases from J, with 5 bases in between. This chain's CDR3 is CSVDRKPQHF. The CDR3 nucleotides read TGCAGCGTTGACAGGAAGCCCCAGCATTTT.

The chain carries TRBV10-3 and TRBJ1-1; TRBD1 matches at 10 bases. The CDR3 is 16 amino acids. The ends lost 6 bases at V and 0 bases at J; junction bases unmatched: 7. Germline CDR1 is ENHRY and CDR2 is SYGVKD. The CDR3, as DNA: TGTGCCATCAGGGAAACGGGACAGGGGATGAACACTGAAGCTTTCTTT. This codes for CAIRETGQGMNTEAFF.

The chain links TRBV28 to TRBJ1-2; 10 positions agree with TRBD1. The CDR3 has 16 amino acids. Germline trimming cut 3 bases from V and 4 bases from J; bases unmatched to any gene: 8. From germline, CDR1 is MDHEN and CDR2 SYDVKM. The CDR3 nucleotides are TGTGCCAGCAGTTTGACAGGGGGCTTTCAGTTCTATGGCTACACCTTC. Protein sequence: CASSLTGGFQFYGYTF.

This chain connects TRBV28 to TRBJ2-5; possibly TRBD1 for D (6 bases). Germline CDR1 reads MDHEN; CDR2 reads SYDVKM. With 3 bases removed from V and 5 bases from J, the gap between germline ends came to 13 bases. The CDR3 is 14 amino acids. The CDR3 loop is CASSFYRVGETQYF. The CDR3 DNA reads TGTGCCAGCAGTTTCTACAGGGTAGGGGAGACCCAGTACTTC.

This clone has only a few counts. The gene calls are TRBV28 and TRBJ2-3; D is possibly TRBD2 (6 bases). This CDR3 comprises 14 residues. Germline CDR1 MDHEN, CDR2 SYDVKM. Trimming shortened V by 7 bases and J by 2 bases, and 13 bases separated the two germline ends. Here the CDR3 reads CASKNGGNTDTQYF. DNA of the CDR3: TGTGCCAGCAAGAACGGGGGAAACACAGATACGCAGTATTTT.

V is TRBV4-1 and J is TRBJ2-2; D is possibly TRBD1 (7 bases). The ends were cut back, 6 bases at V and 6 bases at J, with 17 bases in the middle. The CDR3 sequence is 15 residues long. In germline, CDR1 is MGHRA, CDR2 YSYEKL. The CDR3 spells CASSTMEGAPGELFF. CDR3 nucleotides: TGCGCCAGCAGTACCATGGAGGGGGCCCCCGGGGAGCTGTTTTTT.

The CDR3 sequence: CASSEFAGTGGYYEQYF. CDR3 coding DNA: TGTGCCAGCAGTGAATTCGCCGGGACAGGAGGATACTACGAGCAGTACTTC. The J gene is TRBJ2-7, the V gene TRBV6-1; TRBD1 matches 8 bases. Germline V gene sequence: CDR1 MNHNS, CDR2 SASEGT. The CDR3 contains 17 residues. J was trimmed by 3 bases and V by 2 bases; bases with no gene match: 12.

CDR3 loop: CASSAAGTDTQYF. CDR3 in DNA: TGCGCCAGCAGTGCGGCGGGCACAGATACGCAGTATTTT. The chain is built from TRBV10-1 and TRBJ2-3; D is unclear. CDR3 length: 13 amino acids. The germline V and J ends were trimmed by 4 bases and 1 base, with 6 bases remaining between them. Germline CDR1 and CDR2: WNHNN and SYGVQD (reference sequence).

The genes are TRBV6-6 and TRBJ1-2; no definite D call. From germline, CDR1 is MNHNY and CDR2 SVGAGI (reference sequence). The length of the CDR3 is 11 residues. Trimming pared 8 bases from V and 14 bases from J, leaving 18 bases between. CDR3 protein: CASAGEPKPTF. Here the CDR3 DNA reads TGTGCCAGCGCTGGGGAGCCTAAACCGACCTTC.

CDR3 DNA sequence: TGCGCCAGCAGCCAAATAGAGGCGGAAGAGCAGTTCTTC. The encoded protein is CASSQIEAEEQFF. This chain connects TRBV4-3 to TRBJ2-1; D gene uncertain. CDR3 length: 13 residues. In germline, CDR1 is LGHNA, CDR2 YSLEER. V lost 2 bases and J 10 bases, leaving 12 bases between the germline ends.

V gene TRBV18 combines with J gene TRBJ2-7; 8 bases are shared with TRBD2. Germline V CDR1 and CDR2: KGHSH, LQKENI. The junction had 14 bases not matched to a gene; V was cut back by 4 bases and J by 3 bases. The CDR3 spans 17 residues. CDR3 residues: CASSLFPNPGLVYEQYF. CDR3 nucleotides: TGTGCCAGCTCACTCTTTCCGAATCCGGGACTAGTCTACGAGCAGTACTTC.

The chain links TRBV28 to TRBJ1-3; maybe TRBD1 (5 bases). Germline V gene data show CDR1 as MDHEN and CDR2 as SYDVKM. This CDR3 has 16 amino acids. Trimming pared 7 bases from V and 0 bases from J, leaving 16 bases between. The CDR3: CASIRSGTISGNTIYF. The CDR3 DNA reads TGTGCCAGCATTAGGAGCGGGACGATCTCTGGAAACACCATATATTTT.